Listed here are 20 T cell receptor beta chains from one sample, sequenced in a study of blood T cell repertoires in COVID-19. TCRdb keeps only in-frame clones here, not all; method: immunoSEQ multiplex PCR. The sample has 130,000 to 150,000 clones; approximately 80% are singletons. Sequencing was done on a sample of peripheral blood. Source of these receptors: a woman of 80 years or more with acute or convalescent COVID-19.

The chain recombines TRBV21-1 with TRBJ1-6; TRBD1, as called in the table, went unchecked against the DNA. TRBV21-1 is annotated as a pseudogene. The CDR3 runs 16 residues. In nucleotides, the CDR3 is TGTGCCAGCAGCGCCCGGAGTCAGGGCAAAAATTCACCCCTCCACTTT. Translated: CASSARSQGKNSPLHF.

The CDR3 DNA reads TGCGCCAGCAGCTTGTACGGATGGGGGGGCACTGAAGCTTTCTTT. This codes for CASSLYGWGGTEAFF. This chain joins TRBV5-1 and TRBJ1-1, with a weak D call TRBD1 (5 bases). Germline-derived CDR1 and CDR2 are SGHRS and YFSETQ. V lost 1 base and J lost 4, with 14 bases in between. CDR3 size: 15 residues.

This rearrangement joins TRBV3-1 (or the pseudogene TRBV3-2) to TRBJ2-7; no clear D. Germline loops: CDR1 LGHDT, CDR2 YNNKEL (reference sequence). The V end was cut by 0 bases, the J end by 4 bases, with 10 bases between. The CDR3 has 14 residues. This CDR3 reads CASSQDSKPYEQYF. CDR3 sequence (DNA): TGTGCCAGCAGCCAAGATAGTAAACCGTACGAGCAGTACTTC.

The chain links TRBV4-1 to TRBJ1-2; D is unclear. This CDR3 is 14 amino acids long. Germline V gene sequence: CDR1 MGHRA, CDR2 YSYEKL. Trimming stripped 1 base from V and 4 bases from J, with 10 bases between. DNA of the CDR3: TGCGCCAGCAGCCAAGTAGGAGGAGTCTATGGCTACACCTTC. Protein: CASSQVGGVYGYTF.

In this sample, this clone turned up once. The V call is TRBV6-5, the J call TRBJ1-1; no clear D. The CDR3 is made up of 13 amino acids. CDR1 and CDR2 (germline): MNHEY, SVGAGI. V was trimmed by 6 bases and J by 9 bases, leaving 17 bases between them. CDR3 sequence (DNA): TGTGCCAGCAGCTTCACCCCGGGAGGAAAAGCTTTCTTT. Amino acids: CASSFTPGGKAFF.

This chain connects TRBV5-4 to TRBJ2-2; 7 nucleotides line up with TRBD1. The length of the CDR3 is 15 residues. Germline loops: CDR1 SGHNT, CDR2 YYREEE (reference sequence). Trimming took 2 bases from V and 6 from J; bases not matched to a gene: 7. CDR3 sequence reads: CASSFPRQGAGELFF. CDR3 coding DNA: TGTGCCAGCAGCTTCCCGCGACAGGGTGCCGGGGAGCTGTTTTTT.

V gene TRBV11-2 combines with J gene TRBJ2-3, with 12 nucleotides matching TRBD2. The CDR3 consists of 20 residues. The germline V gene encodes CDR1 SGHAT and CDR2 FQNNGV. V lost 0 bases, J lost 0 bases, and 10 bases stayed unmatched. The CDR3 DNA reads as TGTGCCAGCAGCTTAGATCAAGGCCTAGCGGGGGGGACTAGCACAGATACGCAGTATTTT. Encoded protein: CASSLDQGLAGGTSTDTQYF.

This chain connects TRBV28 to TRBJ1-1; 9 nucleotides match TRBD1. The CDR3 extends over 13 amino acids. J gave up 4 bases and V 6 bases, and 3 bases lay outside the gene matches. The germline V gene has CDR1 MDHEN and CDR2 SYDVKM. CDR3 bases: TGTGCCAGCAGCCGGGACAGGGTCACTGAAGCTTTCTTT. Protein: CASSRDRVTEAFF.

The chain recombines TRBV19 with TRBJ2-3; 8 bases are shared with TRBD1. After removal of 5 bases from V and 1 base from J, the junction contained 2 bases not matched to a gene. The CDR3 runs to 14 residues. Per the germline V gene, CDR1 is LNHDA and CDR2 is SQIVND (reference sequence). Here the CDR3 DNA reads TGTGCCAGTAGTCGGACAGGGCGCACAGATACGCAGTATTTT. Its protein product is CASSRTGRTDTQYF.

This clone was seen a few times. The gene calls are TRBV18 and TRBJ1-2; no reliable D call. This CDR3 contains 15 residues. Germline V gene lookup returns CDR1 KGHSH and CDR2 LQKENI. The V and J ends lost 1 base and 2 bases respectively, with 11 bases between them. The CDR3 region has the DNA TGTGCCAGCTCACCACAAATCAGTCAAAACTATGGCTACACCTTC. This gives the protein CASSPQISQNYGYTF.

The chain links TRBV24-1 to TRBJ2-1; the match to TRBD1 covers 8 bases. The CDR3 totals 15 residues. V lost 5 bases to trimming and J lost 4 bases; unmatched junction nucleotides: 6. CDR1 KGHDR and CDR2 SFDVKD come from the germline V gene. The CDR3 DNA reads as TGTGCCACCAGTGCGCACGGACAGGGATACAATGAGCAGTTCTTC. Translation gives CATSAHGQGYNEQFF.

The chain carries TRBV2 and TRBJ1-1, with D possibly matching TRBD1 (5 bases). CDR1 and CDR2 (germline): SNHLY, FYNNEI. The CDR3 covers 13 residues. V was clipped by 2 bases and J by 7 bases, with 11 bases between them. The DNA for the CDR3 is TGTGCCAGCAGTGAAATGGGGGAGGATGAAGCTTTCTTT. It is translated as CASSEMGEDEAFF.

This clone was counted a few times. This chain uses TRBV9 with TRBJ1-6; no definite D call. The CDR3 is 15 residues long. Germline CDR1 reads SGDLS; CDR2 reads YYNGEE. Trimming shortened V by 0 bases and J by 8 bases, and 12 bases separated the two germline ends. The CDR3 reads CASSVGHLGYSPLHF. CDR3 nucleotide sequence: TGTGCCAGCAGCGTAGGACATCTGGGTTATTCACCCCTCCACTTT.

The CDR3 sequence is CASSPRLAGDLGGEQFF. The CDR3 bases are TGTGCCAGCAGCCCTCGACTAGCGGGGGACCTTGGGGGTGAGCAGTTCTTC. The gene calls are TRBV11-3 and TRBJ2-1, with 12 nucleotides matching TRBD2. Unmatched junction bases numbered 14, after V lost 5 bases and J lost 9 bases. The CDR3 consists of 17 residues. Germline assignment: CDR1 SGHNT and CDR2 YENEEA. Supplemented by reference TRBV11-3 and TRBJ2-1, the full variable domain reads EAGVVQSPRYKIIEKKQPVAFWCNPISGHNTLYWYLQNLGQGPELLIRYENEEAVDDSQLPKDRFSAERLKGVDSTLKIQPAELGDSAVYLCASSPRLAGDLGGEQFFGPGTRLTVL.

V is TRBV3-1 (or the pseudogene TRBV3-2) and J is TRBJ1-2; perhaps TRBD1 as D (5 bases). The V gene lost 3 bases and the J gene lost 1 base, with 9 bases spanning the gap. The CDR3 has 14 amino acids. Germline assignment: CDR1 LGHDT and CDR2 YNNKEL (reference sequence). The CDR3 protein is CASSHRQINYGYTF. In DNA form, the CDR3 reads TGTGCCAGCAGCCACCGACAGATTAACTATGGCTACACCTTC.

The rearrangement links TRBV4-1 to TRBJ1-1, with 7 bases fitting TRBD1. V was pared by 0 bases and J by 4 bases, with 5 bases of the junction left unmatched. The CDR3 runs to 15 residues. Germline assignment: CDR1 MGHRA and CDR2 YSYEKL. CDR3 loop: CASSQDDRVGTEAFF. The CDR3 DNA reads TGCGCCAGCAGCCAAGACGACAGGGTCGGCACTGAAGCTTTCTTT.

This clone was observed a single time. This rearrangement joins TRBV6-6 to TRBJ1-1; D unclear. The CDR3 length is 14 residues. CDR1 is MNHNY and CDR2 is SVGAGI in the germline V gene (reference sequence). V lost 10 bases to trimming and J lost 4 bases, with 19 bases between them. Here the CDR3 DNA reads TGTGCCAACTCCGATAGTGGGAGAGGCACTGAAGCTTTCTTT. It yields the protein CANSDSGRGTEAFF.

V and J are TRBV6-5 and TRBJ1-1; D uncertain. Germline V lookup: CDR1 MNHEY, CDR2 SVGAGI. V was trimmed by 6 bases and J by 2 bases, leaving 7 bases between them. The CDR3 is made up of 12 amino acids. CDR3 in amino acids: CASSLYNTEAFF. CDR3 DNA: TGTGCCAGCAGCCTGTATAACACTGAAGCTTTCTTT.

The V call is TRBV7-3, the J call TRBJ2-5, with TRBD1 matching 8 bases. The CDR3 covers 17 residues. Per germline, CDR1 SGHTA and CDR2 FQGTGA. The J segment lost 2 bases and the V segment lost 2 bases, leaving 10 bases of the junction unmatched. In DNA form, the CDR3 reads TGTGCCAGCAGCTTACCCGCCGGGACAGGATTTCAAGAGACCCAGTACTTC. It encodes CASSLPAGTGFQETQYF.

This sequence joins TRBV19 and TRBJ1-2; 7 nucleotides agree with TRBD1. With V trimmed by 5 bases and J by 3 bases, 9 bases remained unmatched. Germline V CDR1 and CDR2: LNHDA, SQIVND (reference sequence). The CDR3 extends over 15 amino acids. CDR3 in DNA: TGTGCCAGTAGTCCTTATACCGGGACAGACTATGGCTACACCTTC. Protein product: CASSPYTGTDYGYTF.